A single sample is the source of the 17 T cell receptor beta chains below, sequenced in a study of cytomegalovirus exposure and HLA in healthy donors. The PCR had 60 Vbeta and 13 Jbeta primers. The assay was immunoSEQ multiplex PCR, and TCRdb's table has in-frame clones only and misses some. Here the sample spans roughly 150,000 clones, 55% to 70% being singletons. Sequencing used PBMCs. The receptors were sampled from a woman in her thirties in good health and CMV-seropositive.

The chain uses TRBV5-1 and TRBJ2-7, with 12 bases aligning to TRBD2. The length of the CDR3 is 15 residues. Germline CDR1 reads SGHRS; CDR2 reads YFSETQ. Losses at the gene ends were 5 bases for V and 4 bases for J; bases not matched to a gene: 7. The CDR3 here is CASRVSSGRAYEQYF. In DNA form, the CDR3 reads TGCGCCAGCAGGGTGTCTAGCGGGAGGGCGTACGAGCAGTACTTC.

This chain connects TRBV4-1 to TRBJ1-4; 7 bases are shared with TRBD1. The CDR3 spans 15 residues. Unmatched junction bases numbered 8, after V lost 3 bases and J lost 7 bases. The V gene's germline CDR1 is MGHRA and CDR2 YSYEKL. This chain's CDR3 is CASSQPGRGSEKLFF. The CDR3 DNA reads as TGCGCCAGCAGCCAGCCGGGCAGGGGGTCTGAAAAACTGTTTTTT.

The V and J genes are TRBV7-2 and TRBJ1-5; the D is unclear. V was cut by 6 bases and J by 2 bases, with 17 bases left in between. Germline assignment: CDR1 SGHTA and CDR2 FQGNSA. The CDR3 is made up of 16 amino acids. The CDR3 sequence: CASRNGGSSGNQPQHF. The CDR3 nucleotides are TGTGCCAGCAGAAATGGAGGGAGTTCGGGCAATCAGCCCCAGCATTTT.

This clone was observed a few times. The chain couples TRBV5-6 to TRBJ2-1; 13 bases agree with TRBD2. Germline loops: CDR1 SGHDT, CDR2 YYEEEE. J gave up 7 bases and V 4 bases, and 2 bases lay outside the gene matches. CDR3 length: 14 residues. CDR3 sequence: CASSRTSGRNEQFF. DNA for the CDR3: TGTGCCAGCAGCCGGACTAGCGGGAGAAATGAGCAGTTCTTC.

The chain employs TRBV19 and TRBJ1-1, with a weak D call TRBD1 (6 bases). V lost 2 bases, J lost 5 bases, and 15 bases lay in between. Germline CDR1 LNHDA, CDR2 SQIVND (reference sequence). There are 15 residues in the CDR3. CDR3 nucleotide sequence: TGTGCCAGTAGTATAAGCGCGGGGGCGCTTACTGAAGCTTTCTTT. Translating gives CASSISAGALTEAFF.

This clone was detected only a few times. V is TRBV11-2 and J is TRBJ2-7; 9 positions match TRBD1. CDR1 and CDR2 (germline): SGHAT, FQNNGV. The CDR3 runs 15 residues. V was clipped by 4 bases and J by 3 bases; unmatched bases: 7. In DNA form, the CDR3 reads TGTGCCAGCAGCTCATCCGGGACAGGGAACTACGAGCAGTACTTC. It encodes CASSSSGTGNYEQYF.

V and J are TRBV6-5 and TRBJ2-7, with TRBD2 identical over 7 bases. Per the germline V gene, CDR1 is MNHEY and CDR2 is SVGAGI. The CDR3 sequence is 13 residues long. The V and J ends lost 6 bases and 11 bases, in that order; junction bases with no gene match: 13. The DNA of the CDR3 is TGTGCCAGCAGCCTGCTAGCGGATGCTACTGAGTACTTC. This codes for CASSLLADATEYF.

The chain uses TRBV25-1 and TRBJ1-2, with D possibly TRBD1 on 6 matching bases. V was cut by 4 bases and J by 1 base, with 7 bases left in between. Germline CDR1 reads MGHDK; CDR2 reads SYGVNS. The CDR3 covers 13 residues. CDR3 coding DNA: TGTGCCAGCAGTGGGACAGTTAACTATGGCTACACCTTC. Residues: CASSGTVNYGYTF.

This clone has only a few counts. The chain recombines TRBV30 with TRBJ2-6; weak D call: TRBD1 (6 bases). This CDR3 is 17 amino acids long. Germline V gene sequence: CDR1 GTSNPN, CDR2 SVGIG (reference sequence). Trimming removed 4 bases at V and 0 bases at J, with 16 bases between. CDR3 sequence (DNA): TGTGCCTGGATACGCTGGCAGGGGAGCTCTGGGGCCAACGTCCTGACTTTC. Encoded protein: CAWIRWQGSSGANVLTF.

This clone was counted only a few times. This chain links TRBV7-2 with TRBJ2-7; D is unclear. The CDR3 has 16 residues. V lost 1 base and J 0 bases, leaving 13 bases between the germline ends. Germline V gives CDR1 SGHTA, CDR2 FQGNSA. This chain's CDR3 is CASSLVRSRSSYEQYF. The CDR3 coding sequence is TGTGCCAGCAGCTTAGTGAGGAGTCGGAGCTCCTACGAGCAGTACTTC.

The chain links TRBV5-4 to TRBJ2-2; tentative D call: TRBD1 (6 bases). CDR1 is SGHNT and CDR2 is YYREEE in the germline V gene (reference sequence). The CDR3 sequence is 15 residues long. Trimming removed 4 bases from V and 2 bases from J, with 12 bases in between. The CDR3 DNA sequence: TGTGCCAGCAGCCGTGGGACATCTAACACCGGGGAGCTGTTTTTT. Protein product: CASSRGTSNTGELFF.

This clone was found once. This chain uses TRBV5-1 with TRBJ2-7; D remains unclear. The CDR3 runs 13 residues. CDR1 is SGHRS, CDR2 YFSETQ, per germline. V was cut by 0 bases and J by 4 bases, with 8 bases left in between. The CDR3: CASSLDYQYEQYF. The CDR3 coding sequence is TGCGCCAGCAGCTTGGATTATCAGTACGAGCAGTACTTC. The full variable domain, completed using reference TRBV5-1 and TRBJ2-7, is KAGVTQTPRYLIKTRGQQVTLSCSPISGHRSVSWYQQTPGQGLQFLFEYFSETQRNKGNFPGRFSGRQFSNSRSEMNVSTLELGDSALYLCASSLDYQYEQYFGPGTRLTVT.

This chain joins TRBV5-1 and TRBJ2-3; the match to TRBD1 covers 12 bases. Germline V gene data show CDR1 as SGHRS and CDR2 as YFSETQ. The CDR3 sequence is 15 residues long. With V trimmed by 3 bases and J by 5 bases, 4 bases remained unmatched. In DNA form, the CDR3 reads TGCGCCAGCAGCTCCGGGACAGGGGGCCGAGATACGCAGTATTTT. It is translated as CASSSGTGGRDTQYF.

CDR3 sequence reads: CASSRSGSSEQYF. The CDR3 nucleotides read TGTGCCAGCAGCCGTAGCGGGAGTTCCGAGCAGTACTTC. The chain employs TRBV7-2 and TRBJ2-7, with 9 bases lining up with TRBD2. Germline lookup yields CDR1 SGHTA and CDR2 FQGNSA. V was pared by 5 bases and J by 6 bases, with 5 bases of the junction left unmatched. The CDR3 is 13 amino acids.

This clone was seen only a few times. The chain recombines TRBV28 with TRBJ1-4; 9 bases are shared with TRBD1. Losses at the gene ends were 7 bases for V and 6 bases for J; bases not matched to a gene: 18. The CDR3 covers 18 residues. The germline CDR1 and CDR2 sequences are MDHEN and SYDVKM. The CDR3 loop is CASTPLGTGIYEDEKLFF. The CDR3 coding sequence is TGTGCCAGCACCCCTCTAGGGACAGGGATATACGAAGATGAAAAACTGTTTTTT.

The CDR3 loop reads CASSLKPRPGFYEQYF. Here the CDR3 DNA reads TGCGCCAGCAGCTTAAAACCTCGCCCAGGATTCTACGAGCAGTACTTC. The rearrangement links TRBV5-1 to TRBJ2-7; D unclear. This CDR3 has 16 amino acids. The germline gives CDR1 SGHRS, CDR2 YFSETQ. The germline V and J ends were trimmed by 2 bases and 3 bases, with 18 bases remaining between them.

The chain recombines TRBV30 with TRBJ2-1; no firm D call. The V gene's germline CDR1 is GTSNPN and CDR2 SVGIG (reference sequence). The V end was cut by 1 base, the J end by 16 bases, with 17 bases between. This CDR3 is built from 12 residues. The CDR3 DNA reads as TGTGCCTGGAGTGGTCCGACATCTTTGGCCTTCTTC. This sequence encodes CAWSGPTSLAFF.